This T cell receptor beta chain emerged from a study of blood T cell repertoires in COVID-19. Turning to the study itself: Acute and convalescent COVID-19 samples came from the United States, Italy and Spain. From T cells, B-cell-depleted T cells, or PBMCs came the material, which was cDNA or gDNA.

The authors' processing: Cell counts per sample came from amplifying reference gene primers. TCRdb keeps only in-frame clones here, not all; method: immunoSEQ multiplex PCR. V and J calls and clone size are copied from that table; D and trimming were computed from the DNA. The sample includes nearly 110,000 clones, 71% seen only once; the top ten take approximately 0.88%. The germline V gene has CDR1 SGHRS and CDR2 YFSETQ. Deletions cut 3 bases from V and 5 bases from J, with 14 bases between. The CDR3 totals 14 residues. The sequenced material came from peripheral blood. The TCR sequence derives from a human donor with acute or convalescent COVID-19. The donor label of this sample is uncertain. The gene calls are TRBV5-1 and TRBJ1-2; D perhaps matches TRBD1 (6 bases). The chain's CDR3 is CASSSGGGAYGYTF. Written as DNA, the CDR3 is TGCGCCAGCAGCTCGGGAGGGGGGGCGTATGGCTACACCTTC.